This T cell receptor (beta chain) was sequenced for a study of identical twins (dated by TCRdb to 2016 to 2017). Turning to the overall study: To test whether fetal clonotypes persist, this study deep-sequenced TCR alpha and beta repertoires from monozygotic twins, from unrelated adults of various ages, and from cord blood. To rule out contamination, replicate twin experiments were performed at different times with different library preparation protocols. Study-level results and caveats: A weaker excess of twin sharing was found in beta out-of-frame sequences because the signal-to-noise ratio was lowered by fewer shared sequences. Fewer insertions were carried by abundant cord blood beta clonotypes; a weaker similar trend was observed in young adult naive repertoires, while no such trend was observed in memory repertoires. Conclusions relied on cross-sectional statistical analysis, since the same donors could not be followed over many years. Compared with coincidental sharing between unrelated individuals, an excess of low generation-probability sequences was observed among out-of-frame TCR alpha sequences shared between twins. Zero-insertion analyses could be partly confounded by invariant T cells such as MAIT and iNKT, although diverse VJ usage argued against such confounding for most clonotypes. Recombination models systematically underestimated out-of-frame TCR alpha sharing in monozygotic twins but agreed with sharing between unrelated individuals.

Preparation of the library involved 5' RACE. For sequencing, an Illumina HiSeq 2000 was employed. A universal primer binding site was introduced by template switching, and a unique molecular identifier was present in the final cDNA, enabling accurate counting of TCR cDNA molecules. Specific primers in the conserved constant-segment region were used to synthesize first-strand cDNA for the TCR alpha and beta chains. Each cDNA library was double barcoded, with a SMART-Mk sample barcode plus Illumina barcodes, to control for contamination. Two successive PCR steps introduced TruSeq adapter sequences along with Illumina sample barcodes. Sequencing of the TCR alpha and beta cDNA libraries was done on the Illumina HiSeq platform using custom primers. In the original analysis: Unique molecular identifiers were extracted from raw reads with MiGEC, and CDR3 positions were determined with MiXCR. For each individual, recombination models were inferred using an EM algorithm with the repgenHMM and IGoR tools. Shared clonotype analysis was performed with the tcR package in R, normalizing sharing by the product of cloneset sizes. Out-of-frame nonproductive sequences were analyzed to study raw recombination free of thymic and clonal selection effects. Through fastp at Q25 and MiXCR, TCRdb rebuilt clones from the public reads, retaining in-frame beta chains. Rows are combined by CDR3 protein, so each entry shows the most common genes and DNA. TCRdb assigned the V and J calls; the authors' analysis was not used. The sample table shows about 240,000 distinct CDR3 sequences, and roughly an eighth are seen once. Clones ranked in the top ten supply roughly 4% of the sample.

All donors were healthy Caucasians. The twin cohort comprised three pairs of female monozygotic twins, all aged roughly 18 to 30 years. Miltenyi CD45RO+ enrichment and human naive T-cell isolation kits were used to isolate memory (CD45RO+) and naive T cells from PBMC. Here V drops 3 bases and J drops 3 bases, and the junction holds 5 bases not matched to any gene. CDR1 and CDR2 (DFQATT, SNEGSKA) derive from the germline V gene (reference sequence). There are 14 amino acids in the CDR3, from cysteine to phenylalanine inclusive. CDR3 DNA is the only sequence kept; it has 42 bases, read in frame from the first base. This clonotype was observed a handful of times. Its antigen specificity is not known. Base qualities are missing; no much larger clone stands one base away. In addition, the sample was reused for a study of yellow fever vaccine responses in identical twins. The second study's authors report: According to the authors, the vaccine-induced T cell response in identical twins seemed to be partly convergent and partly specific to each individual. The study precisely tracked vaccine-responding T cell clones in identical twins.

Sequenced input: memory (CD45RO+) T cells sorted from blood. The cell subset or site label, as the study defines it: CD45RO+ enriched T cells. The chain is made from TRBV20-1 and TRBJ2-5; TRBD1 lines up with 9 middle nucleotides. The TCR was taken from a woman under 30 in good health. This receptor has the CDR3 CSASRGTGKETQYF. The DNA sequence follows: TGCAGTGCTAGTCGCGGGACAGGGAAAGAGACCCAGTACTTC.